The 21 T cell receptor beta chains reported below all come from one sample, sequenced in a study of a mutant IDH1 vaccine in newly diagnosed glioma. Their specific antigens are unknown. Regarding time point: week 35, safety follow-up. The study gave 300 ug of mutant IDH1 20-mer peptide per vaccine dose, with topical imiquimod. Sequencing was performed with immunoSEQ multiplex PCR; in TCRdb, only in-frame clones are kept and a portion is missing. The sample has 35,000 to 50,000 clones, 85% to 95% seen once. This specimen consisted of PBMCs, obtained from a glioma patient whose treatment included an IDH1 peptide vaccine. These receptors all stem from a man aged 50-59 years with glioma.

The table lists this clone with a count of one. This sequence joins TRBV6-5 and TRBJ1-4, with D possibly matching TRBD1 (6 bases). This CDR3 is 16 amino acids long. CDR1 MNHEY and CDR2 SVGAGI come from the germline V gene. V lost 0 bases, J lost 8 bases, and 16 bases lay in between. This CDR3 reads CASSYSPGAGGEKLFF. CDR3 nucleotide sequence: TGTGCCAGCAGTTACTCTCCAGGGGCAGGAGGGGAAAAACTGTTTTTT.

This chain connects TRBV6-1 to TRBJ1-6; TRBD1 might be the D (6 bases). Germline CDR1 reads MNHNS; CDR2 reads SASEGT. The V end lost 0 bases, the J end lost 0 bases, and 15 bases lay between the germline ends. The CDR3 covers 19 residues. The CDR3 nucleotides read TGTGCCAGCAGTGAAGCAGAGGAGGGGGTGAGCTCCTATAATTCACCCCTCCACTTT. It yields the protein CASSEAEEGVSSYNSPLHF.

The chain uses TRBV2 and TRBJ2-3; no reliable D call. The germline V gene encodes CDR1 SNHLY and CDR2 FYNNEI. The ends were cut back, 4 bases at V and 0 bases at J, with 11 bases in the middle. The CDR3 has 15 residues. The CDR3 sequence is CASSVEGTSTDTQYF. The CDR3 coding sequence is TGTGCCAGCAGTGTCGAAGGAACTAGCACAGATACGCAGTATTTT.

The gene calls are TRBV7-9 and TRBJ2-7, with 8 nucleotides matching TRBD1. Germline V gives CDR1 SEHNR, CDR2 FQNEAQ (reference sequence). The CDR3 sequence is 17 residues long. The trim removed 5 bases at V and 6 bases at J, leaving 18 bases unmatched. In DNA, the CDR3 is TGTGCCAGCAGCCCTCTAAAGGGCAGGGGGCCTAAGGTCGAGCAGTACTTC. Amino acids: CASSPLKGRGPKVEQYF.

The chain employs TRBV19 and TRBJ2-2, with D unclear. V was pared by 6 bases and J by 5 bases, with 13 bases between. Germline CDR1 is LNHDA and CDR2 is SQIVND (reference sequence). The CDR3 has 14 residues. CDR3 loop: CASRGDLGTGELFF. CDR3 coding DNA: TGTGCCAGTAGGGGCGATCTCGGAACCGGGGAGCTGTTTTTT.

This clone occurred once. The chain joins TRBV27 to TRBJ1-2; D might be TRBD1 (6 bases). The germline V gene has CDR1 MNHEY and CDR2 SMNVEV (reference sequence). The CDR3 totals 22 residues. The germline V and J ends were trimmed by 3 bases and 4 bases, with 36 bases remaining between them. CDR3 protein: CASSFQGPGRTYGTVPVYGYTF. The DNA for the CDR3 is TGTGCCAGCAGTTTTCAGGGGCCCGGCAGGACATACGGAACGGTCCCCGTCTATGGCTACACCTTC.

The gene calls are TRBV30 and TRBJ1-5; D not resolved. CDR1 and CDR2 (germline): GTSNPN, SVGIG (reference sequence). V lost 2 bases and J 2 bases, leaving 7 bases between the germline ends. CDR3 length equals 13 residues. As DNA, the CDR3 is TGTGCCTGGAGTACGGAAGGCAATCAGCCCCAGCATTTT. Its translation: CAWSTEGNQPQHF.

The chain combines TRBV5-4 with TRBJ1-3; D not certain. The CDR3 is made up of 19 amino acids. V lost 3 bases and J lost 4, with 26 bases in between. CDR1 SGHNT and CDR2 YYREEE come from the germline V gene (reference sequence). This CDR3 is CASSSSPLGRTGDGNTIYF. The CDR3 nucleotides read TGTGCCAGCAGCTCCTCGCCCCTAGGACGGACCGGCGACGGAAACACCATATATTTT.

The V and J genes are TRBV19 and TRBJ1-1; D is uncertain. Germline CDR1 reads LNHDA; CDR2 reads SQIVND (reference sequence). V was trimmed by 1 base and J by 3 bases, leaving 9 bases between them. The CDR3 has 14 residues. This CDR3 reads CASSIGRADTEAFF. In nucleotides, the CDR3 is TGTGCCAGTAGTATAGGTCGGGCGGACACTGAAGCTTTCTTT.

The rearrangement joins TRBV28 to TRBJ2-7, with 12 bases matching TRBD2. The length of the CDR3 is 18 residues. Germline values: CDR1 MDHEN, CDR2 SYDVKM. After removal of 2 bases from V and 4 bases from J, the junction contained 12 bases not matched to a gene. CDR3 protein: CASSLGGLGTSGFYEQYF. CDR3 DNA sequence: TGTGCCAGCAGTTTAGGGGGATTGGGGACTAGCGGGTTTTACGAGCAGTACTTC.

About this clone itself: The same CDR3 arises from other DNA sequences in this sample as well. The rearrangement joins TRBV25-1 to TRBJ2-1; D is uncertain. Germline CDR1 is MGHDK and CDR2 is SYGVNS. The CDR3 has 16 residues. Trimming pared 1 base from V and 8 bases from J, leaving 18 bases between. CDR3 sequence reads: CASSESASVSRDEQFF. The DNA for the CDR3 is TGTGCCAGCAGTGAATCGGCCAGCGTAAGTAGGGATGAGCAGTTCTTC.

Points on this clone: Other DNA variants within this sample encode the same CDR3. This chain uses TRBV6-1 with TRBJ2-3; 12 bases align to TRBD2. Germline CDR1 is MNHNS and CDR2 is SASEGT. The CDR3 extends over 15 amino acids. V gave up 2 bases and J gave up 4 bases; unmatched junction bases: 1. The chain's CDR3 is CASSELAGGPDTQYF. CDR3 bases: TGTGCCAGCAGTGAACTAGCGGGGGGGCCAGATACGCAGTATTTT.

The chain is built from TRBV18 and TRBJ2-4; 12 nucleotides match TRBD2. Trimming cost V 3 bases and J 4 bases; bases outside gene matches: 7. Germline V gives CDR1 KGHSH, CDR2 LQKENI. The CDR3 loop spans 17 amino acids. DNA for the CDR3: TGTGCCAGCTCACCTTCGGGTGGACTAGCGGGGAAAAACATTCAGTACTTC. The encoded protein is CASSPSGGLAGKNIQYF. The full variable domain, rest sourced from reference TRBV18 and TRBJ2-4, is NAGVMQNPRHLVRRRGQEARLRCSPMKGHSHVYWYRQLPEEGLKFMVYLQKENIIDESGMPKERFSAEFPKEGPSILRIQQVVRGDSAAYFCASSPSGGLAGKNIQYFGAGTRLSVL.

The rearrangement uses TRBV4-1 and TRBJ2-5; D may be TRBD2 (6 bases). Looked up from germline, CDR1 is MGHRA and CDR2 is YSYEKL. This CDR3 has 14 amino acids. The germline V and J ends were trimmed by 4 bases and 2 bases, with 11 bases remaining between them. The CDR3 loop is CASSLRGSQETQYF. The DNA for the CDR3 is TGCGCCAGCAGCCTCCGGGGGTCGCAAGAGACCCAGTACTTC.

The CDR3 DNA follows: TGTGCCAGCAGCGCCCGCAGGGGGCAGGACTATGGCTACACCTTC. It encodes CASSARRGQDYGYTF. The rearrangement joins TRBV11-2 to TRBJ1-2; 8 bases are shared with TRBD1. After removal of 5 bases from V and 3 bases from J, the junction contained 8 bases not matched to a gene. This CDR3 spans 15 amino acids. In germline, CDR1 is SGHAT, CDR2 FQNNGV.

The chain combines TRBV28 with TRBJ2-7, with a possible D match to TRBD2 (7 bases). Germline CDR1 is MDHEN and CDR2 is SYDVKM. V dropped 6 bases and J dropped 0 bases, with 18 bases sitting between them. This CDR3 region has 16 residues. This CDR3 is CASRPIGGASSYEQYF. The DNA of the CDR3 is TGTGCCAGCAGACCAATAGGGGGGGCGAGCTCCTACGAGCAGTACTTC.

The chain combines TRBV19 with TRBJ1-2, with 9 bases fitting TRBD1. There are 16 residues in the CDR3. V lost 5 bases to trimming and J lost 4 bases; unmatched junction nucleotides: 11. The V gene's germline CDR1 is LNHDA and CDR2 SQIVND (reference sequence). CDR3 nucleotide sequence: TGTGCCAGTAGTTTCGTCCCGGGACAGGGCGTCTATGGCTACACCTTC. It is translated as CASSFVPGQGVYGYTF.

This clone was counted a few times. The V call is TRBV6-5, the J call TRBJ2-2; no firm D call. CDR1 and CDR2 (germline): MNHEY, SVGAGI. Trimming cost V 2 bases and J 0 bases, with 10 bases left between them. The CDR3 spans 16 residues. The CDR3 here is CASSYKRPSNTGELFF. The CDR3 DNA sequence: TGTGCCAGCAGTTACAAACGGCCCTCGAACACCGGGGAGCTGTTTTTT.

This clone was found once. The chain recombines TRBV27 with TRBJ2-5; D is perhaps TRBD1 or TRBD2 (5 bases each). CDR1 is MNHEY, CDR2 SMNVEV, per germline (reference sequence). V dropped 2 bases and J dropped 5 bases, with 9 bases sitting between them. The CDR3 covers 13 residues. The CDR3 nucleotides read TGTGCCAGCAGTTTAACTGAGGGGGAGACCCAGTACTTC. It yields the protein CASSLTEGETQYF.

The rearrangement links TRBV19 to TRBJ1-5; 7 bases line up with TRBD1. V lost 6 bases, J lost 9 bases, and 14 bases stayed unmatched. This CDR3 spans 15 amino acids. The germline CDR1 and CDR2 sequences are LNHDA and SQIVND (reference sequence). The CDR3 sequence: CASSYYRTGRGPQHF. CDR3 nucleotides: TGTGCCAGTAGCTATTACCGGACAGGCCGTGGGCCCCAGCATTTT.

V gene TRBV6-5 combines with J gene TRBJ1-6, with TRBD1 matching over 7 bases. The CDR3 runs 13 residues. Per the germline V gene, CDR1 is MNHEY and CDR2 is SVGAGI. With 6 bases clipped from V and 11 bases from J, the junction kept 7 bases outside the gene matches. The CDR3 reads CASRPDRVAPLHF. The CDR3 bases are TGTGCCAGCAGACCCGACAGGGTTGCACCCCTCCACTTT.